These T cell receptor beta chains were read from a single sample in a study of T cell responses to AZD1222 COVID-19 vaccine. Libraries were prepared by immunoSEQ multiplex PCR; TCRdb keeps only in-frame clonotypes and omits some of them. The repertoire has tens of thousands of clones, 80% to 90% of them found once; the top ten carry around 15%. This sample comprised peripheral blood, obtained on day 0 of AZD1222 vaccination. These receptors all stem from an adult in good health. CDR3s include the opening cysteine and the closing phenylalanine or tryptophan. A D gene is named only where the DNA matches it firmly. Part of the rows lack a size; the others show once, few, many or a class for expanded clones.

clone_size	j_call	d_call	v_call	cdr3_aa	cdr3_nt
once	TRBJ2-1	.	TRBV7-2	CASSFLLRDNEQFF	TGTGCCAGCAGCTTTCTCCTACGGGACAATGAGCAGTTCTTC
.	TRBJ2-2	TRBD2	TRBV18	CASLSGVNTGELFF	TGTGCCAGCCTTAGCGGGGTGAACACCGGGGAGCTGTTTTTT
.	TRBJ2-7	TRBD2	TRBV5-6	CASSLASGIRGNEQYF	TGTGCCAGCAGCTTGGCTAGCGGGATTAGAGGAAACGAGCAGTACTTC
once	TRBJ1-1	.	TRBV5-1	CASSLDGMGNTEAFF	TGCGCCAGCAGCTTGGACGGGATGGGGAACACTGAAGCTTTCTTT
few	TRBJ1-2	TRBD1	TRBV2	CAGQGGYGYTF	TGTGCCGGACAGGGAGGCTATGGCTACACCTTC
.	TRBJ2-1	.	TRBV15	CATSREGASYNEQFF	TGTGCCACCAGCAGAGAGGGGGCCAGCTACAATGAGCAGTTCTTC
.	TRBJ1-1	TRBD1	TRBV5-1	CASSASTGGHEAFF	TGCGCCAGCAGCGCCTCTACAGGGGGTCATGAAGCTTTCTTT
.	TRBJ2-7	.	TRBV20-1	CSASRAQGTQQYF	TGCAGTGCTAGTCGGGCCCAGGGGACGCAGCAGTACTTC
.	TRBJ2-2	TRBD2	TRBV7-3	CASSRGLAANTGELFF	TGTGCCAGCAGCCGGGGACTAGCGGCGAACACCGGGGAGCTGTTTTTT
.	TRBJ2-5	.	TRBV9	CASSVGPGARETQYF	TGTGCCAGCAGCGTTGGGCCAGGGGCACGGGAGACCCAGTACTTC
.	TRBJ2-2	TRBD1	TRBV3-1/TRBV3-2	CASSRLTGRAGELFF	TGTGCCAGCAGCCGACTGACAGGGCGGGCCGGGGAGCTGTTTTTT
.	TRBJ1-6	TRBD1	TRBV7-7	CASSSTPTGEKYF	TGTGCTAGCAGCTCAACACCCACAGGGGAGAAGTACTTT
.	TRBJ2-3	TRBD2	TRBV5-4	CASSLGGVTSGSATDTQYF	TGTGCCAGCAGCTTGGGTGGGGTAACTAGCGGGAGTGCGACAGATACGCAGTATTTT
.	TRBJ1-2	TRBD1	TRBV19	CASSIQDRNYGYTF	TGTGCCAGTAGTATCCAGGACAGGAACTATGGCTACACCTTC
once	TRBJ1-2	.	TRBV4-3	CASSQEELGGGESYGYTF	TGCGCCAGCAGCCAAGAGGAGTTGGGAGGGGGTGAGAGCTATGGCTACACCTTC
.	TRBJ1-6	.	TRBV25-1	CASTQSGGGSPLHF	TGTGCCAGCACCCAATCGGGTGGCGGATCACCCCTCCACTTT
.	TRBJ1-6	.	TRBV6-1	CASRRGAADSPLHF	TGTGCCAGCAGGAGGGGGGCCGCTGATTCACCCCTCCACTTT
.	TRBJ1-4	.	TRBV9	CASSVAGTTNEKLFF	TGTGCCAGCAGCGTAGCTGGAACAACTAATGAAAAACTGTTTTTT
.	TRBJ2-7	.	TRBV6-5	CASSRYGISTYEQYF	TGTGCCAGCAGTAGATACGGGATCTCAACCTACGAGCAGTACTTC
.	TRBJ1-2	.	TRBV9	CASSGYPTGSYGYTF	TGTGCCAGCAGCGGCTACCCCACAGGTAGCTATGGCTACACCTTC
.	TRBJ2-2	.	TRBV30	CAFIGYTGELFF	TGTGCCTTTATAGGGTACACCGGGGAGCTGTTTTTT
.	TRBJ2-7	TRBD1	TRBV25-1	CASSESRPGGHEQYF	TGTGCCAGCAGTGAAAGCCGGCCAGGGGGCCACGAGCAGTACTTC
.	TRBJ2-2	.	TRBV12-3/TRBV12-4	CASSWLGTGELFF	TGTGCCAGCAGCTGGCTCGGCACCGGGGAGCTGTTTTTT
.	TRBJ1-2	.	TRBV19	CASEKTDPPNYGYTF	TGTGCCAGCGAAAAAACCGACCCGCCTAACTATGGCTACACCTTC
once	TRBJ1-1	TRBD1	TRBV19	CASSIRTGNTEAFF	TGTGCCAGTAGTATCAGGACAGGGAACACTGAAGCTTTCTTT
.	TRBJ2-7	.	TRBV18	CASSPRGASGGYEQYF	TGTGCCAGCTCACCACGGGGGGCTAGTGGTGGCTACGAGCAGTACTTC
.	TRBJ2-3	TRBD2	TRBV19	CASSISLAEGTDTQYF	TGTGCCAGTAGTATTAGCCTAGCGGAAGGCACAGATACGCAGTATTTT
.	TRBJ1-1	.	TRBV4-1	CASSQAGGRGNTEAFF	TGCGCCAGCAGCCAAGCCGGGGGCAGGGGGAACACTGAAGCTTTCTTT
.	TRBJ2-2	TRBD2	TRBV5-1	CASSLRASGTNTGELFF	TGCGCCAGCAGCTTGAGGGCTAGCGGGACGAACACCGGGGAGCTGTTTTTT
.	TRBJ1-4	.	TRBV5-1	CASSGTGNNEKLFF	TGCGCCAGCAGCGGGACCGGAAATAATGAAAAACTGTTTTTT
.	TRBJ2-5	.	TRBV5-1	CASSLAYSGETQYF	TGCGCCAGCAGCTTGGCCTATTCGGGAGAGACCCAGTACTTC